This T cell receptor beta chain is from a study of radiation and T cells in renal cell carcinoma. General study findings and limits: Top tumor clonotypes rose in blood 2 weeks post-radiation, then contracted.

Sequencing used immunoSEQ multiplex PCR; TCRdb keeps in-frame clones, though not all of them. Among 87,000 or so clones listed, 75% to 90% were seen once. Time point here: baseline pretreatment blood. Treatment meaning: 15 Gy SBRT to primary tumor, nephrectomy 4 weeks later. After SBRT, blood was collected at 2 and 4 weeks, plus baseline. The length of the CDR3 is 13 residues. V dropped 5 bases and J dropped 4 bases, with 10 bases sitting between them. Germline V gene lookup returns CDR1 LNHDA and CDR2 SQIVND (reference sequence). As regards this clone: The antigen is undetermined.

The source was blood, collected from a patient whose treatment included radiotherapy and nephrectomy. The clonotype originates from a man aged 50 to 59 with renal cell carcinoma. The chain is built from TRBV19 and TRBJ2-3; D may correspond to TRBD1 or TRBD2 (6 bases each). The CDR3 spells CASSDGGADTQYF. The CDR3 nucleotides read TGTGCCAGTAGTGACGGGGGCGCAGATACGCAGTATTTT.